The clone carrying this T cell receptor beta chain occurred a few times. TCR beta CDR3 regions were amplified from RNA. HTBI primers were employed in a first-round RT-PCR of the TCR CDR3. TCRdb ran MiXCR on the multiplex PCR reads and lists one entry per CDR3 protein. The repertoire holds around 620,000 distinct CDR3 sequences, with 12% to 15% as singletons. Trimming took off 0 bases at V and 2 bases at J, with 18 bases between the two ends. The CDR3 extends over 18 amino acids. Germline-derived CDR1 and CDR2 are LGHDT and YNNKEL (reference sequence). These data are taken from a study of T cells in Graves' hyperthyroidism and ophthalmopathy.

The TCR originated in a woman under 30 with Graves' ophthalmopathy. This sequence joins TRBV3-1 and TRBJ2-3; D is possibly TRBD2 (6 bases). The source material was blood. The CDR3 here is CASSQDGGLSPHTDTQYF. The DNA of the CDR3 is TGTGCCAGCAGCCAAGATGGTGGACTATCGCCTCACACAGATACGCAGTATTTT.